This TCR beta chain stems from a study of monozygotic twins with inflammatory bowel disease. TCRdb derives one entry per CDR3 protein from the 5' RACE reads, leaving out DNA. Its table records roughly 150,000 distinct CDR3 sequences. The germline CDR1 and CDR2 sequences are SGHTA and FQGNSA. The CDR3 consists of 20 residues. This clonotype originated in a human donor with ulcerative colitis or Crohn's disease, or a healthy co-twin of an affected twin (not recorded which). The chain links TRBV7-2 to TRBJ2-5; TCRdb proposes TRBD2, but this gene call is untestable without DNA. Sequenced input: blood. CDR3 region: CASSLAKGTRASGRMETQYF.